This section outlines one T cell receptor beta chain sequence together with its context. Antigen unknown. The sample is drawn from a study of cytomegalovirus exposure and HLA in healthy donors. Across the whole study: In an early release, HLA-typed donors contributed some 82 million unique TCR sequences.

The PCR employed 60 Vbeta primers together with 13 Jbeta primers. Some clones are missing from TCRdb's copy, which holds only in-frame ones; the method was immunoSEQ multiplex PCR. The sample yields around 200,000 clones, around 86% seen once. This CDR3 has 15 residues. V lost 0 bases to trimming and J lost 2 bases, with 10 bases between them. From germline, CDR1 is PRHDT and CDR2 FYEKMQ (reference sequence). Study-level findings and limits: Sequencing likely caused a cluster of highly shared sequence variants.

The chain joins TRBV13 to TRBJ2-5, with no clear D. The specimen was PBMCs. This TCR derives from a woman in her forties or fifties in good health and CMV-seropositive. The CDR3 DNA sequence: TGTGCCAGCAGCTTAGGGCCGCCGAGACAAGAGACCCAGTACTTC. It specifies CASSLGPPRQETQYF.